This passage covers 7 T cell receptor beta chains from one sample sequenced in a study of long-term antiretroviral therapy in people with HIV. Version v3.0 of the immunoSEQ assay ran at survey level. TCRdb's copy holds only in-frame clones and misses some; the assay was immunoSEQ multiplex PCR. The sample comprises tens of thousands of clones, approximately 86% of which are singletons, and roughly 7% rests with the top ten. This specimen consisted of unsorted PBMCs, obtained around 5 years before starting antiretroviral therapy. Receptor source: a man aged 50-59 years with HIV.

The chain is built from TRBV7-3 and TRBJ2-3, with D uncertain. This CDR3 is 14 amino acids long. V was pared by 2 bases and J by 6 bases, with 12 bases between. The V gene's germline CDR1 is SGHTA and CDR2 FQGTGA. CDR3 amino acids: CASSLLGSQDTQYF. CDR3 in DNA: TGTGCCAGCAGCTTACTTGGCAGCCAGGATACGCAGTATTTT.

The chain is built from TRBV7-3 and TRBJ1-4; a possible D gene is TRBD1 (5 bases). CDR1 and CDR2 from the germline V gene are SGHTA and FQGTGA. This CDR3 spans 15 amino acids. V lost 0 bases and J lost 5, with 10 bases in between. The CDR3 loop reads CASSLTGTANEKLFF. The DNA for the CDR3 is TGTGCCAGCAGCTTAACCGGGACGGCGAATGAAAAACTGTTTTTT.

This clone has only a few counts. The chain joins TRBV27 to TRBJ1-2; 8 bases are a match to TRBD1. Germline V CDR1 and CDR2: MNHEY, SMNVEV (reference sequence). The CDR3 is 14 residues long. The V and J ends lost 5 bases and 5 bases, in that order; junction bases with no gene match: 7. The CDR3 region is CASSRQGRQYGYTF. In nucleotides, the CDR3 is TGTGCCAGCAGTAGACAGGGGAGGCAGTATGGCTACACCTTC.

V and J are TRBV5-1 and TRBJ1-5, with D unresolved. CDR3 length: 13 amino acids. In germline, CDR1 is SGHRS, CDR2 YFSETQ. Trimming removed 3 bases at V and 4 bases at J, with 8 bases between. CDR3 sequence: CASSSMGNQPQHF. The CDR3 DNA is TGCGCCAGCAGCTCAATGGGGAATCAGCCCCAGCATTTT. Full variable domain (missing parts from reference TRBV5-1 and TRBJ1-5): KAGVTQTPRYLIKTRGQQVTLSCSPISGHRSVSWYQQTPGQGLQFLFEYFSETQRNKGNFPGRFSGRQFSNSRSEMNVSTLELGDSALYLCASSSMGNQPQHFGDGTRLSIL.

The rearrangement uses TRBV30 and TRBJ2-5; TRBD2 matches 12 bases. Per the germline V gene, CDR1 is GTSNPN and CDR2 is SVGIG (reference sequence). The CDR3 is made up of 15 amino acids. J gave up 1 base and V 2 bases, and 2 bases lay outside the gene matches. In nucleotides, the CDR3 is TGTGCCTGGAGTCTAGCGGGAGGGCTCCAAGAGACCCAGTACTTC. Translated: CAWSLAGGLQETQYF.

This chain uses TRBV23-1 with TRBJ2-7; D perhaps matches TRBD1 (6 bases). TRBV23-1 qualifies as an ORF whose function is uncertain. The CDR3 spans 15 residues. The V end was cut by 0 bases, the J end by 1 base, with 10 bases between. The CDR3: CASSQSGQPSYEQYF. The CDR3 nucleotides read TGCGCCAGCAGTCAATCCGGACAGCCGTCCTACGAGCAGTACTTC.

The rearrangement uses TRBV27 and TRBJ1-5, with TRBD1 matching over 10 bases. CDR1 MNHEY and CDR2 SMNVEV come from the germline V gene (reference sequence). V lost 1 base to trimming and J lost 0 bases; unmatched junction nucleotides: 6. This CDR3 has 18 residues. The CDR3, as DNA: TGTGCCAGCAGTTTATTTGGACAGGGGGGATATAGCAATCAGCCCCAGCATTTT. Protein: CASSLFGQGGYSNQPQHF.